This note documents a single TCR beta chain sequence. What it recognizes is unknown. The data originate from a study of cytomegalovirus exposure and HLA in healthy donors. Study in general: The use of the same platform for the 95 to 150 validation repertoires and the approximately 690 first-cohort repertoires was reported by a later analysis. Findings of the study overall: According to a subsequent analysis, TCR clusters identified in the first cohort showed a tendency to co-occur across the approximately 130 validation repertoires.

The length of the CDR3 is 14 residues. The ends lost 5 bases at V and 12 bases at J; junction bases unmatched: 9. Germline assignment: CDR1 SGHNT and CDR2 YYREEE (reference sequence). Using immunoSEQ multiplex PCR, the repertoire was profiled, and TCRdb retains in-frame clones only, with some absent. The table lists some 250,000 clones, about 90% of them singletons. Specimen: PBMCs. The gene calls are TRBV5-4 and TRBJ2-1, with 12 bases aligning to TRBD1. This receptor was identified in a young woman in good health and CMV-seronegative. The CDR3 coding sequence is TGTGCCAGCAGTCCCGGGACAGGGGGCGAAGTGCAGTTCTTC. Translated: CASSPGTGGEVQFF.